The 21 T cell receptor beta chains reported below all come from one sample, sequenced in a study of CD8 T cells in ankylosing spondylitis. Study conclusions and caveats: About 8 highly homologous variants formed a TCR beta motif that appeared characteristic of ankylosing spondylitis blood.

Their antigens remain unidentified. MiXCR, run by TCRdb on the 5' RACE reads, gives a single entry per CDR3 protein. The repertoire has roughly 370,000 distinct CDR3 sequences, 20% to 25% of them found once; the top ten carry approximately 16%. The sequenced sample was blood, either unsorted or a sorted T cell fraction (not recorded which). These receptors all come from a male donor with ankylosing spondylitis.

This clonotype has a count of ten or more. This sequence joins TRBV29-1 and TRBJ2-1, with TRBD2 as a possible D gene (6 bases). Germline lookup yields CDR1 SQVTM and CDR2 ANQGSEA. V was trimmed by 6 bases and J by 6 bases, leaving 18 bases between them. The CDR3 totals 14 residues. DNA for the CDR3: TGCAGCGTCGGGGGACTGGGTGCTCTCAATGAGCAGTTCTTC. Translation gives CSVGGLGALNEQFF.

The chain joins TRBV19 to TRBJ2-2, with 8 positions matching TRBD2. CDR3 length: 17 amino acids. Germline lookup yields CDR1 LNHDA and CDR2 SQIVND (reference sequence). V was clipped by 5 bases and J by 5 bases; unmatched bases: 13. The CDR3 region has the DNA TGTGCCAGTAGTCCCCGACTAGCGAGATTTGGAACCGGGGAGCTGTTTTTT. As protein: CASSPRLARFGTGELFF.

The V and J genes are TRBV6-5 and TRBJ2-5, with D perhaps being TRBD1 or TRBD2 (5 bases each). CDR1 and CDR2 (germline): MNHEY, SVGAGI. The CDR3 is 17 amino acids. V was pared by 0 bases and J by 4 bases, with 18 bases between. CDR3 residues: CASSYSWVGDRGETQYF. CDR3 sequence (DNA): TGTGCCAGCAGTTACTCCTGGGTTGGGGACCGGGGAGAGACCCAGTACTTC.

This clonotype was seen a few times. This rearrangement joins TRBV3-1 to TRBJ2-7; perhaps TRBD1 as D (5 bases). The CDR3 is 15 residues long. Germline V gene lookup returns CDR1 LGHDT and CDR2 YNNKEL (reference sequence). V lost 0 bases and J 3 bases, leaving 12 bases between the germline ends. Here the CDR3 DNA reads TGTGCCAGCAGCCAAGATAGGGGCACCAGCTACGAGCAGTACTTC. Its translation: CASSQDRGTSYEQYF.

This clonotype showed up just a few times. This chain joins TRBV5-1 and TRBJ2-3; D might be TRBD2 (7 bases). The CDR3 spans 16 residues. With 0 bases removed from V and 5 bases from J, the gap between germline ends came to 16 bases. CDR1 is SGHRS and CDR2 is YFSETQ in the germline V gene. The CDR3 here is CASSLAVAGEGDTQYF. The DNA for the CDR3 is TGCGCCAGCAGCTTGGCGGTTGCAGGGGAGGGAGATACGCAGTATTTT.

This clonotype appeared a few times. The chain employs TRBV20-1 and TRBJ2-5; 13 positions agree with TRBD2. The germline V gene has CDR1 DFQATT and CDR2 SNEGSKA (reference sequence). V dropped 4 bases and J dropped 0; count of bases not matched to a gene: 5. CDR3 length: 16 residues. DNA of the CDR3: TGCAGTGCTATACCCGGGACTAGCGGGAACCAAGAGACCCAGTACTTC. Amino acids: CSAIPGTSGNQETQYF.

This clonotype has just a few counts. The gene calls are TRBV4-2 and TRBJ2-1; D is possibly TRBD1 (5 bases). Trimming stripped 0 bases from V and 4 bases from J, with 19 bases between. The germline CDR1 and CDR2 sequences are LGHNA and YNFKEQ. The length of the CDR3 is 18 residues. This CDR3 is CASSQDRGTGSFYNEQFF. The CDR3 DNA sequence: TGTGCCAGCAGCCAAGATCGAGGAACAGGTTCTTTTTACAATGAGCAGTTCTTC.

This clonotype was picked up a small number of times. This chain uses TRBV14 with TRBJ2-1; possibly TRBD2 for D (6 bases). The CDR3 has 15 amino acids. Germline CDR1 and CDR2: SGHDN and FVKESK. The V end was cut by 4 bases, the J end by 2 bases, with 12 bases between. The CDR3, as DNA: TGTGCCAGCAGCCCCCTAGCGTGGGCCTACAATGAGCAGTTCTTC. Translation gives CASSPLAWAYNEQFF.

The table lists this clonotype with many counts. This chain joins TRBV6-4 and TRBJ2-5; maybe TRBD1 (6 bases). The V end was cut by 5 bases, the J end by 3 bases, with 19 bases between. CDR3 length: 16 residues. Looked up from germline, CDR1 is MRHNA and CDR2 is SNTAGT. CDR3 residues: CASSFIQGPPEETQYF. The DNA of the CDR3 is TGTGCCAGCAGTTTTATACAGGGTCCTCCAGAAGAGACCCAGTACTTC.

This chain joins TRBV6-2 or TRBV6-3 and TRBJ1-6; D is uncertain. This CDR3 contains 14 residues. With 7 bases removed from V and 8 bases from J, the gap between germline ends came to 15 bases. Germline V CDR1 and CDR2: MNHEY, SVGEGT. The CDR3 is CASIGGRDHSPLHF. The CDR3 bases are TGTGCCAGCATTGGCGGACGGGATCATTCACCCCTCCACTTT.

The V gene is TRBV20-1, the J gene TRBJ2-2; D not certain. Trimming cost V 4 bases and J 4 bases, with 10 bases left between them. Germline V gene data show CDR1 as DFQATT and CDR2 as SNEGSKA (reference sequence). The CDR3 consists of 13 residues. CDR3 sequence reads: CSATGHGTGELFF. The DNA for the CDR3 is TGCAGTGCTACAGGTCACGGCACCGGGGAGCTGTTTTTT.

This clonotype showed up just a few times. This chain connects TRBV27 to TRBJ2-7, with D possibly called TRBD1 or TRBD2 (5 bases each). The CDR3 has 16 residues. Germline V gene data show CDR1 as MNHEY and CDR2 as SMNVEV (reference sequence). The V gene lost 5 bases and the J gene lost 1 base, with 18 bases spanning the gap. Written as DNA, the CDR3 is TGTGCCAGCAGTCCCCACCCCGGGACCGCATCCTACGAGCAGTACTTC. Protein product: CASSPHPGTASYEQYF.

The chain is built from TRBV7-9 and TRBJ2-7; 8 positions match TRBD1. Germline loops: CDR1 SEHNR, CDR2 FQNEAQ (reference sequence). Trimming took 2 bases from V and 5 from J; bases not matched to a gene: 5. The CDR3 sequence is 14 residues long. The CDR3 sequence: CASSLQDRDDEQYF. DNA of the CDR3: TGTGCCAGCAGCTTACAGGACAGGGACGACGAGCAGTACTTC.

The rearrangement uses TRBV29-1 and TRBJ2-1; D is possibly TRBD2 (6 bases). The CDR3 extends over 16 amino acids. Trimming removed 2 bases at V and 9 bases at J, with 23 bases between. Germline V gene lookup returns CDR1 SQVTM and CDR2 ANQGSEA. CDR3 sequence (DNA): TGCAGCGTTGAACTTGGTGCGAGACTAGTTGAGAGTGAGCAGTTCTTC. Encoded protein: CSVELGARLVESEQFF.

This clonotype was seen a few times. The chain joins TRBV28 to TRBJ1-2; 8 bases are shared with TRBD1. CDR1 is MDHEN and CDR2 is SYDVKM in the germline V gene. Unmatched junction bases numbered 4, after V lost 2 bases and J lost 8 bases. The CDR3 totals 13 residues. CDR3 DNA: TGTGCCAGCAGTTTACAGGGGGCCGTAGGCTACACCTTC. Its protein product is CASSLQGAVGYTF.

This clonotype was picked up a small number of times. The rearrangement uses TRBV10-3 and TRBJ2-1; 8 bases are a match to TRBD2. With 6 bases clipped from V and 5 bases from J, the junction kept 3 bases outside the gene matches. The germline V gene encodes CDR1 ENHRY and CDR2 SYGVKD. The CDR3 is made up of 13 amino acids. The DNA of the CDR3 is TGTGCCATCAGCTTAGCGGGGAACAATGAGCAGTTCTTC. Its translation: CAISLAGNNEQFF.

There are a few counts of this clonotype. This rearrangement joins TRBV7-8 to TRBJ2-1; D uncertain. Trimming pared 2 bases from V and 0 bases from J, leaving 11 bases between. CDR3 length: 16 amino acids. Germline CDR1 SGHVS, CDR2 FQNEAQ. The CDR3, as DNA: TGTGCCAGCAGCTTACGCCACCCGAGCTCCTACAATGAGCAGTTCTTC. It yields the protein CASSLRHPSSYNEQFF.

For the CDR3, the DNA is TGTGCTAGTGGTTTGGTGGTCAAGGGGCAGTACGAGCAGTACTTC. As protein: CASGLVVKGQYEQYF. The V call is TRBV12-5, the J call TRBJ2-7; perhaps TRBD1 as D (5 bases). The CDR3 has 15 residues. CDR1 and CDR2 from the germline V gene are LGHNT and FRNRAP. Trimming left V 0 bases short and J 4 bases short, with 13 bases between.

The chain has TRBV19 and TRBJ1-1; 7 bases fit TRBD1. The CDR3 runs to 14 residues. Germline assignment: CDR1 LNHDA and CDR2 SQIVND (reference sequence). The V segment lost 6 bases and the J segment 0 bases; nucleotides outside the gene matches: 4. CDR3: CASRLGTVNTEAFF. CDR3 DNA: TGTGCCAGTAGGCTGGGGACAGTGAACACTGAAGCTTTCTTT.

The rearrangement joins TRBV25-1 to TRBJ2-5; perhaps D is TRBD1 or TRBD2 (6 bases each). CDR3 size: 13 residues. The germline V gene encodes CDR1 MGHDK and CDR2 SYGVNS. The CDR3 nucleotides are TGTGACCGGGGGCCGGAAGCGCAAGAGACCCAGTACTTC. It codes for CDRGPEAQETQYF.

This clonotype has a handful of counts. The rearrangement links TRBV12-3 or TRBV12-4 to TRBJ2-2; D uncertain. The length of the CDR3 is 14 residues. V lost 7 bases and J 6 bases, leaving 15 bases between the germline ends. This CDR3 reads CASIPTRGAGELFF. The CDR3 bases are TGTGCCAGCATCCCGACCCGAGGCGCCGGGGAGCTGTTTTTT.